This T cell receptor beta chain came from a study of T cells in Graves' hyperthyroidism and ophthalmopathy. Turning to the study itself: Blood was drawn when the patient was first diagnosed and still untreated. Whole-study results and caveats: The majority of expanded thyroid clonotypes above 0.001 also appeared in blood.

This clonotype was counted many times. Its antigen remains unidentified. The source material, RNA transcripts, was used to amplify TCR beta CDR3 regions. The primer set for the first-round RT-PCR of the TCR CDR3 was HTBI. Via MiXCR, TCRdb re-called the multiplex PCR reads, giving one row per CDR3 protein. The sample gives 800,000 or so distinct CDR3 sequences, around 39% of which show up once; 7.5% to 9.5% is in the top ten. Germline V gene data show CDR1 as SQVTM and CDR2 as ANQGSEA. The V end was cut by 6 bases, the J end by 5 bases, with 13 bases between. CDR3 size: 13 residues. This TCR was recovered from a young man with Graves' hyperthyroidism. The rearrangement links TRBV29-1 to TRBJ2-2; D is unclear. The sequencing input was blood. CDR3 DNA sequence: TGCAGCGTGCTCTCATCCCAGACCGGGGAGCTGTTTTTT. Translating it yields CSVLSSQTGELFF.